The rows below give T cell receptor beta chains drawn from one sample of a study of shared clonotypes between healthy human individuals. TCRdb keeps only in-frame clones here, not all; method: immunoSEQ multiplex PCR. The sample carries millions of clones, approximately 90% recorded once. What was sequenced was naive CD4+ T cells sorted from blood. These receptors were obtained from a man aged 18 to 35 in good health. Each CDR3 is given with its conserved first and last residue. A D gene is named only where the DNA matches it firmly. Expanded clones are given a class, and other clones once, few, many or no size at all.

D	size	V	length	J	DNA	CDR3
.	.	TRBV14	13	TRBJ1-1	TGTGCCAGCAGCCAGGGGACTCTCGCGGAAGCTTTCTTT	CASSQGTLAEAFF
.	once	TRBV18	14	TRBJ2-6	TGCGCGGGGGGACAGGGCTCTGGGGCCAACGTCCTGACTTTC	CAGGQGSGANVLTF
.	.	TRBV14	14	TRBJ1-6	TGTGCCAGCAGCCCGGGACGCCTAAATTCACCCCTCCACTTT	CASSPGRLNSPLHF
TRBD1	.	TRBV7-8	14	TRBJ1-4	TGTGCCAGCAGCCGCAGGGGGGGAAATGAAAAACTGTTTTTT	CASSRRGGNEKLFF
.	.	TRBV7-8	14	TRBJ1-5	TGTGCCAGCAGCTTAGTTCTCGTTGGGCAGCCCCAGCATTTT	CASSLVLVGQPQHF
TRBD1	few	TRBV30	12	TRBJ1-1	TGTGCCTGGACAGGGGGCAACACTGAAGCTTTCTTT	CAWTGGNTEAFF
.	.	TRBV27	12	TRBJ1-3	TGTGCCAGCAAAACCTCTGGAAACACCATATATTTT	CASKTSGNTIYF
.	once	TRBV4-1	17	TRBJ2-2	TGCGCCAGCAGCCAGTCCGCTTGGGGGATGGACACCGGGGAGCTGTTTTTT	CASSQSAWGMDTGELFF
.	.	TRBV7-6	13	TRBJ2-5	TGTGCCAGCAGCCGCCGGGAGAAGGAGACCCAGTACTTC	CASSRREKETQYF
TRBD2	.	TRBV30	15	TRBJ2-3	TGTGCCTGGAGTGTGGTAGGGACTAGCGCCGATACGCAGTATTTT	CAWSVVGTSADTQYF
.	.	TRBV6-1	12	TRBJ1-1	TGTGCCAGCGGGACGGGGAACACTGAAGCTTTCTTT	CASGTGNTEAFF
.	.	TRBV18	13	TRBJ2-7	TGTGCCAGCTCACCATCAGAAAACTACGAGCAGTACTTC	CASSPSENYEQYF
TRBD1	.	TRBV28	14	TRBJ2-7	TGTGCCAGCAAGGACAGGGCCTCCTCCTACGAGCAGTACTTC	CASKDRASSYEQYF
.	.	TRBV6-6	12	TRBJ2-7	TGTGCCAGCGGGCAGGGTTTTTCCGAGCAGTACTTC	CASGQGFSEQYF
.	.	TRBV6-5	12	TRBJ2-1	TGTGCCAGCAGTAGGGCGAACAATGAGCAGTTCTTC	CASSRANNEQFF
.	.	TRBV5-4	15	TRBJ2-5	TGTGCCAGCAGCTTGGTTTCAGGGAATGGGGAGACCCAGTACTTC	CASSLVSGNGETQYF
.	.	TRBV30	12	TRBJ2-5	TGTGCCTCCGACCGGGGTCTGGAGACCCAGTACTTC	CASDRGLETQYF
.	.	TRBV5-4	15	TRBJ2-1	TGTGCCAGCAGCTTGGATAGGGGCTCCTACAATGAGCAGTTCTTC	CASSLDRGSYNEQFF
TRBD2	.	TRBV19	15	TRBJ2-2	TGTGCCAGTAGTATTGGGGGAGGGGTTACCGGGGAGCTGTTTTTT	CASSIGGGVTGELFF
TRBD2	.	TRBV6-6	16	TRBJ2-7	TGTGCCAGCAGTTCCACGCTAGCGGGATGGCCCTACGAGCAGTACTTC	CASSSTLAGWPYEQYF
.	.	TRBV9	15	TRBJ2-3	TGTGCCAGCAGCGATCAAGACTTTTACACAGATACGCAGTATTTT	CASSDQDFYTDTQYF
.	once	TRBV7-2	15	TRBJ2-1	TGTGCCAGCAGCCCGCAGCCATCCCTCTACAATGAGCAGTTCTTC	CASSPQPSLYNEQFF
TRBD1	once	TRBV5-1	15	TRBJ2-5	TGCGCCAGCAGTCAAACCCGGACAGGCCGGGAGACCCAGTACTTC	CASSQTRTGRETQYF
TRBD1	.	TRBV11-3	15	TRBJ1-4	TGTGCCAGCAGCTGGAGGGGGCCAGCTAATGAAAAACTGTTTTTT	CASSWRGPANEKLFF